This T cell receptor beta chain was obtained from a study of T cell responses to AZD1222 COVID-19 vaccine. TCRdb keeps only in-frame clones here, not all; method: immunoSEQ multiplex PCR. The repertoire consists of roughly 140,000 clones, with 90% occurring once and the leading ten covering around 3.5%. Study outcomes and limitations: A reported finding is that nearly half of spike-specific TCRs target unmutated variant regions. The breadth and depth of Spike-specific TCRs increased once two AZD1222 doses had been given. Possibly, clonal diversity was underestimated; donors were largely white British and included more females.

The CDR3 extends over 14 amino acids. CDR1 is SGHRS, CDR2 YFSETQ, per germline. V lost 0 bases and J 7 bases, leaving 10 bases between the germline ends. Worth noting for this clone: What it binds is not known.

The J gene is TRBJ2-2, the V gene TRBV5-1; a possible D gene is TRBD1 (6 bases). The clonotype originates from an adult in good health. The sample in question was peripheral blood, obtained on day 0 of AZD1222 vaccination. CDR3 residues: CASSLGQEVGELFF. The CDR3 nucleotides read TGCGCCAGCAGCTTGGGACAGGAGGTCGGGGAGCTGTTTTTT.